Listed here are 27 T cell receptor beta chains from one sample, sequenced in a study of T cells in Graves' hyperthyroidism and ophthalmopathy. Amplified regions were TCR beta CDR3 sequences from RNA transcripts. HTBI primers were used for first-round RT-PCR of the TCR CDR3. TCRdb processed the multiplex PCR reads anew with MiXCR; each CDR3 protein has one entry. Among hundreds of thousands of distinct CDR3 sequences listed, 15% to 20% were seen once. Sequenced sample: blood. These TCRs come from a young woman with Graves' hyperthyroidism.

The rearrangement joins TRBV25-1 to TRBJ2-5; D uncertain. This CDR3 region has 11 residues. Trimming took off 7 bases at V and 7 bases at J, with 10 bases between the two ends. Germline-derived CDR1 and CDR2 are MGHDK and SYGVNS. The chain's CDR3 is CASTSLGTQYF. For the CDR3, the DNA is TGTGCCAGCACATCACTGGGGACCCAGTACTTC.

The rearrangement links TRBV6-4 to TRBJ1-1, with 10 bases matching TRBD1. The J segment lost 4 bases and the V segment lost 7 bases, leaving 3 bases of the junction unmatched. This CDR3 has 13 residues. The V gene's germline CDR1 is MRHNA and CDR2 SNTAGT. The CDR3 DNA reads as TGTGCCAGCAAGGGGACAGGGGTCACTGAAGCTTTCTTT. This gives the protein CASKGTGVTEAFF.

Ten or more counts support this clonotype. A clone one base away is much larger, so this may be a read error. Given the absence of the conserved phenylalanine or tryptophan at the CDR3 end, a read error is likely. J is TRBJ1-1 and V is TRBV6-5; no definite D call. Looked up from germline, CDR1 is MNHEY and CDR2 is SVGAGI. V shed 0 bases and J shed 1 base, with 15 bases lying between them. CDR3 length: 17 residues. The CDR3 here is CASSYSIPGPENTEAFL. Here the CDR3 DNA reads TGTGCCAGCAGTTACTCGATTCCGGGCCCAGAGAACACTGAAGCTTTCTTA.

This clonotype has at least ten counts. This sequence joins TRBV7-8 and TRBJ2-7; D remains unclear. This CDR3 is built from 13 residues. Germline V gene data show CDR1 as SGHVS and CDR2 as FQNEAQ. V was cut by 1 base and J by 6 bases, with 10 bases left in between. CDR3 sequence: CASSLEPRFEQYF. The CDR3, as DNA: TGTGCCAGCAGCTTAGAGCCAAGGTTCGAGCAGTACTTC.

This clonotype was seen only a few times. The chain couples TRBV19 to TRBJ2-1, with TRBD1 matching over 10 bases. Germline CDR1 and CDR2: LNHDA and SQIVND (reference sequence). The CDR3 has 18 residues. J was trimmed by 2 bases and V by 3 bases; bases with no gene match: 10. CDR3 in amino acids: CASSISRDRGFAYNEQFF. For the CDR3, the DNA is TGTGCCAGTAGTATTAGCCGGGACAGGGGTTTCGCCTACAATGAGCAGTTCTTC.

This clonotype was seen many times. The CDR3 sequence is CASTPGDSNQPQHF. The CDR3 nucleotides are TGTGCCAGCACCCCGGGGGATAGCAATCAGCCCCAGCATTTT. J is TRBJ1-5 and V is TRBV6-1; D might be TRBD1 (5 bases). The germline gives CDR1 MNHNS, CDR2 SASEGT. The ends were cut back, 7 bases at V and 0 bases at J, with 10 bases in the middle. This CDR3 is 14 amino acids long.

This clonotype was detected ten times or more. The V gene is TRBV2, the J gene TRBJ2-7; TRBD2 might be the D (5 bases). Between the trimmed V and J ends, which lost 8 bases and 0 bases, there was a span of 14 bases. The CDR3 spans 14 residues. Germline CDR1 and CDR2: SNHLY and FYNNEI. DNA of the CDR3: TGTGCCAGCCACGGCGGGCGCCTCTCCTACGAGCAGTACTTC. This gives the protein CASHGGRLSYEQYF.

This clonotype appeared many times. V gene TRBV19 combines with J gene TRBJ1-1; the D gene is possibly TRBD1 (6 bases). CDR1 and CDR2 (germline): LNHDA, SQIVND (reference sequence). The CDR3 contains 15 residues. Between the trimmed V and J ends, which lost 0 bases and 3 bases, there was a span of 11 bases. The CDR3 loop reads CASSIEDSRYTEAFF. CDR3 DNA sequence: TGTGCCAGTAGTATAGAGGACAGCCGATACACTGAAGCTTTCTTT.

This clonotype came up many times. V and J are TRBV10-1 and TRBJ2-2, with D uncertain. CDR1 WNHNN and CDR2 SYGVQD come from the germline V gene (reference sequence). The CDR3 has 16 amino acids. V was trimmed by 3 bases and J by 0 bases, leaving 11 bases between them. The CDR3 DNA is TGCGCCAGCAGTGATGCGACAACTGCGAACACCGGGGAGCTGTTTTTT. Translated, it gives CASSDATTANTGELFF.

The rearrangement joins TRBV20-1 to TRBJ1-2, with D uncertain. Germline V gives CDR1 DFQATT, CDR2 SNEGSKA (reference sequence). V was clipped by 1 base and J by 2 bases, with 8 bases between them. This CDR3 region has 13 residues. CDR3 sequence reads: CSARGPENYGYTF. DNA for the CDR3: TGCAGTGCTAGAGGGCCCGAGAACTATGGCTACACCTTC.

This clonotype occurred many times. The V gene is TRBV6-1, the J gene TRBJ1-2; D is possibly TRBD1 (6 bases). The CDR3 runs to 12 residues. Trimming took 9 bases from V and 4 from J, leaving 12 bases between them. The germline gives CDR1 MNHNS, CDR2 SASEGT. In DNA form, the CDR3 reads TGTGCCAGTACAGGACAGAGCTATGGCTACACCTTC. This translates into CASTGQSYGYTF.

This clonotype has a count of ten or more. The chain links TRBV20-1 to TRBJ1-2; D gene unclear. The CDR3 length is 17 residues. Trimming shortened V by 2 bases and J by 2 bases, and 21 bases separated the two germline ends. Germline V lookup: CDR1 DFQATT, CDR2 SNEGSKA (reference sequence). CDR3 residues: CSARREERIVKNYGYTF. The CDR3, as DNA: TGCAGTGCTAGACGGGAGGAAAGGATTGTGAAAAACTATGGCTACACCTTC.

In regard to this clonotype: A much larger clone differs from this one at a single base, so this may be a read error. The chain couples TRBV7-2 to TRBJ1-1, with D perhaps TRBD1 (6 bases). The V end was cut by 2 bases, the J end by 1 base, with 29 bases between. Germline V gene data show CDR1 as SGHTA and CDR2 as FQGNSA. CDR3 length: 21 amino acids. CDR3 DNA sequence: TGTGCCAGCAGCTTACTTTTAAGGGAATCAGGGGTCGCTCATGGGAACACTGAAGCTTTCTTT. As protein: CASSLLLRESGVAHGNTEAFF. The variable domain in full, with the rest retrieved from reference TRBV7-2 and TRBJ1-1, is GAGVSQSPSNKVTEKGKDVELRCDPISGHTALYWYRQSLGQGLEFLIYFQGNSAPDKSGLPSDRFSAERTGGSVSTLTIQRTQQEDSAVYLCASSLLLRESGVAHGNTEAFFGQGTRLTVV.

This clonotype was observed many times. The V call is TRBV10-3, the J call TRBJ2-7; 8 bases are shared with TRBD1. CDR1 ENHRY and CDR2 SYGVKD come from the germline V gene. The junction had 4 bases not matched to a gene; V was cut back by 10 bases and J by 2 bases. CDR3 length: 12 amino acids. The DNA for the CDR3 is TGTGCCAACGGACAGGGACCCTACGAGCAGTACTTC. Its translation: CANGQGPYEQYF.

This clonotype has a count of ten or more. This chain links TRBV7-8 with TRBJ2-5, with D possibly matching TRBD2 (5 bases). V gave up 4 bases and J gave up 5 bases, with 11 bases separating them. This CDR3 is 13 amino acids long. CDR1 and CDR2 (germline): SGHVS, FQNEAQ. The CDR3 sequence: CASSWTVTETQYF. The CDR3 nucleotides read TGTGCCAGCAGCTGGACTGTCACGGAGACCCAGTACTTC. The full variable domain, in which reference TRBV7-8 and TRBJ2-5 provide the parts outside the CDR3, is GAGVSQSPRYKVAKRGQDVALRCDPISGHVSLFWYQQALGQGPEFLTYFQNEAQLDKSGLPSDRFFAERPEGSVSTLKIQRTQQEDSAVYLCASSWTVTETQYFGPGTRLLVL.

The chain links TRBV20-1 to TRBJ2-5; the D gene is possibly TRBD2 (5 bases). Trimming stripped 6 bases from V and 1 base from J, with 9 bases between. This CDR3 is built from 12 residues. Germline values: CDR1 DFQATT, CDR2 SNEGSKA (reference sequence). The CDR3 DNA reads as TGCAGTGCGCGAGGGTTCCAAGAGACCCAGTACTTC. It translates to CSARGFQETQYF.

This clonotype has a count of ten or more. The chain combines TRBV13 with TRBJ2-5; D unclear. Trimming left V 5 bases short and J 1 base short, with 11 bases between. This CDR3 region has 14 residues. The germline V gene has CDR1 PRHDT and CDR2 FYEKMQ (reference sequence). In DNA form, the CDR3 reads TGTGCCAGCAGCACCCGGGTGGTCCAAGAGACCCAGTACTTC. Protein: CASSTRVVQETQYF.

The table lists this clonotype with many counts. The rearrangement joins TRBV6-1 to TRBJ1-1, with D maybe TRBD1 (5 bases). The germline gives CDR1 MNHNS, CDR2 SASEGT. Trimming removed 7 bases from V and 1 base from J, with 10 bases in between. The CDR3 covers 13 residues. The CDR3 coding sequence is TGTGCCAGCAAAGCAGGGAGGAACACTGAAGCTTTCTTT. Translation: CASKAGRNTEAFF.

J is TRBJ2-7 and V is TRBV7-8; 15 bases match TRBD2. CDR3 length: 17 residues. Trimming cost V 5 bases and J 9 bases; bases outside gene matches: 14. CDR1 and CDR2 (germline): SGHVS, FQNEAQ. CDR3 protein: CASSQRRSGTSGGSQYF. The CDR3 DNA sequence: TGTGCCAGCAGCCAACGCCGCTCCGGGACTAGCGGGGGGTCGCAGTACTTC.

This clonotype was picked up many times. The chain employs TRBV20-1 and TRBJ2-5; D call uncertain. The CDR3 runs 10 residues. CDR1 DFQATT and CDR2 SNEGSKA come from the germline V gene (reference sequence). Deletions cut 3 bases from V and 5 bases from J, with 4 bases between. CDR3 protein: CSASMETQYF. Written as DNA, the CDR3 is TGCAGTGCTAGTATGGAGACCCAGTACTTC.

This chain links TRBV9 with TRBJ1-5; TRBD1 aligns across 12 bases. This CDR3 contains 15 residues. In germline, CDR1 is SGDLS, CDR2 YYNGEE. V lost 3 bases and J lost 6; bases outside the gene matches: 4. CDR3 residues: CASSAGTGGFQPQHF. CDR3 sequence (DNA): TGTGCCAGCAGCGCCGGGACAGGGGGCTTTCAGCCCCAGCATTTT.

This clonotype was detected many times. The J gene is TRBJ1-2, the V gene TRBV12-3 or TRBV12-4; possibly TRBD1 for D (5 bases). Trimming removed 4 bases at V and 0 bases at J, with 12 bases between. This CDR3 comprises 15 residues. The CDR3 DNA sequence: TGTGCCAGCAGTTCTAAGGGGAGCCCTAACTATGGCTACACCTTC. Its translation: CASSSKGSPNYGYTF.

The rearrangement uses TRBV6-1 and TRBJ1-2, with 7 bases lining up with TRBD1. CDR3 length: 15 residues. Germline lookup yields CDR1 MNHNS and CDR2 SASEGT. V was clipped by 5 bases and J by 2 bases; unmatched bases: 8. The CDR3 here is CASSRQGGANYGYTF. CDR3 nucleotide sequence: TGTGCCAGCAGTCGACAGGGTGGCGCAAACTATGGCTACACCTTC.

There are many counts of this clonotype. The chain joins TRBV27 to TRBJ1-1; possible D gene TRBD1, 6 bases. Germline CDR1 and CDR2: MNHEY and SMNVEV (reference sequence). The length of the CDR3 is 15 residues. Trimming pared 5 bases from V and 6 bases from J, leaving 19 bases between. This CDR3 is CASSPEGHLRAEAFF. CDR3 DNA sequence: TGTGCCAGCAGTCCCGAGGGACACCTTAGGGCTGAAGCTTTCTTT.

At least ten counts were recorded for this clonotype. The J gene is TRBJ1-1, the V gene TRBV19, with a tentative D call TRBD1 (5 bases). Between the trimmed V and J ends, which lost 5 bases and 2 bases, there was a span of 12 bases. There are 14 residues in the CDR3. From germline, CDR1 is LNHDA and CDR2 SQIVND (reference sequence). CDR3 region: CASSFGARNTEAFF. CDR3 bases: TGTGCCAGTAGTTTCGGGGCTCGAAACACTGAAGCTTTCTTT.

J is TRBJ1-4 and V is TRBV12-3 or TRBV12-4; TRBD1 aligns across 10 bases. The CDR3 is 16 residues long. The V and J ends lost 6 bases and 2 bases, in that order; junction bases with no gene match: 6. CDR3 DNA sequence: TGTGCCAGCAGACCGGGACAGGGGAGGACTAATGAAAAACTGTTTTTT. This encodes CASRPGQGRTNEKLFF.

This clonotype was detected many times. V is TRBV5-1 and J is TRBJ2-2, with 9 bases fitting TRBD2. With 5 bases clipped from V and 7 bases from J, the junction kept 12 bases outside the gene matches. There are 16 residues in the CDR3. The V gene's germline CDR1 is SGHRS and CDR2 YFSETQ. The CDR3 DNA sequence: TGCGCCAGCAGAGGCGGGGGGGCCTCGTCGGTCGGGGAGCTGTTTTTT. Translating it yields CASRGGGASSVGELFF.